Listed below are T cell receptor beta chains from one sample, sequenced in a study of post-analysis software for immune sequencing data. Each CDR3 protein is one row after TCRdb ran MiXCR on the PCR reads. The table includes hundreds of thousands of distinct CDR3 sequences, roughly half detected once. Sequenced material: blood. The receptors originated from a girl aged 10 to 17 with multiple sclerosis. The CDR3 runs from the conserved cysteine through the conserved F or W. The D gene is left open where the match is weak. Rows may omit the clone size; those that give it use once, few, many or a size class.

D	V	J	size	CDR3	DNA
NA	TRBV24-1	TRBJ1-2	NA	CATSTDGGRYTF	TGTGCCACCAGTACGGATGGGGGTCGCTACACCTTC
NA	TRBV20-1	TRBJ2-3	NA	CSAGLGDTQYF	TGCAGTGCTGGCCTCGGAGATACGCAGTATTTT
NA	TRBV6-1	TRBJ2-7	NA	CASSWRGESYEQYF	TGTGCCAGCTCCTGGCGGGGTGAATCCTACGAGCAGTACTTC
NA	TRBV7-2	TRBJ2-7	NA	CASSLEAGYSYEQYF	TGTGCCAGCAGCTTAGAGGCGGGATACTCCTACGAGCAGTACTTC
NA	TRBV12-3/TRBV12-4	TRBJ1-1	NA	CASTRTTEAFF	TGTGCCAGCACCCGAACCACTGAAGCTTTCTTT
NA	TRBV12-3/TRBV12-4	TRBJ1-5	NA	CASSLGTAGQPQHF	TGTGCCAGCAGTCTAGGGACGGCGGGGCAGCCCCAGCATTTT
NA	TRBV29-1	TRBJ1-2	NA	CSAWWGIGRGYTF	TGCAGCGCATGGTGGGGCATTGGTCGGGGCTACACCTTC
NA	TRBV9	TRBJ2-1	NA	CASSGGVTDNEQFF	TGTGCCAGCAGCGGCGGGGTGACAGACAATGAGCAGTTCTTC
NA	TRBV12-3/TRBV12-4	TRBJ2-7	NA	CASRDTKDRTYEQYF	TGTGCCAGCAGGGACACAAAGGACCGAACCTACGAGCAGTACTTC
TRBD2	TRBV20-1	TRBJ2-3	once	CSATKTSGLTDTQYF	TGCAGTGCTACCAAAACTAGCGGGCTCACAGATACGCAGTATTTT
NA	TRBV7-3	TRBJ1-1	NA	CASSLKSAGTEAFF	TGTGCCAGCAGCTTAAAGTCCGCGGGAACTGAAGCTTTCTTT
TRBD1	TRBV7-9	TRBJ2-3	NA	CASSIKTGVTDTQYF	TGTGCCAGCAGCATTAAGACAGGGGTCACAGATACGCAGTATTTT
NA	TRBV27	TRBJ2-7	NA	CASRYGGGGEQYF	TGTGCCAGCAGATATGGGGGGGGCGGCGAGCAGTACTTC
TRBD1	TRBV29-1	TRBJ2-1	few	CSAGTGVSNEQFF	TGCAGCGCCGGGACAGGGGTAAGCAATGAGCAGTTCTTC
NA	TRBV6-5	TRBJ1-4	NA	CASSYFGIPNEKLFF	TGTGCCAGCAGTTACTTCGGGATACCTAATGAAAAACTGTTTTTT
NA	TRBV14	TRBJ1-2	NA	CASSQDREGGYGYTF	TGTGCCAGCAGCCAAGATCGTGAGGGCGGCTATGGCTACACCTTC
NA	TRBV10-3	TRBJ2-7	NA	CAISAGTTYEQYF	TGTGCCATCAGCGCTGGGACCACGTACGAGCAGTACTTC
NA	TRBV2	TRBJ1-2	NA	CASSESGVIYGYTF	TGTGCCAGCAGTGAATCTGGGGTAATCTATGGCTACACCTTC
TRBD1	TRBV18	TRBJ1-5	once	CASSREGQVNNQPQHF	TGTGCCAGCTCCCGCGAAGGACAGGTAAACAATCAGCCCCAGCATTTT
TRBD2	TRBV10-1	TRBJ2-7	NA	CASSVLRGSEQYF	TGCGCCAGCAGTGTGCTGCGGGGGAGCGAGCAGTACTTC
NA	TRBV5-1	TRBJ1-2	NA	CASSLEGSRGNGYTF	TGCGCCAGCAGCTTGGAAGGGTCGAGGGGGAATGGCTACACCTTC
TRBD2	TRBV5-5	TRBJ2-5	NA	CASSPEGGGFQETQYF	TGTGCCAGCAGCCCGGAGGGCGGGGGGTTCCAAGAGACCCAGTACTTC
TRBD2	TRBV6-1	TRBJ2-7	NA	CASSQPRGGPLDEQYF	TGTGCCAGCAGTCAACCGCGGGGGGGCCCTCTGGACGAGCAGTACTTC
TRBD1	TRBV7-9	TRBJ2-7	few	CASRSGTGTYEQYF	TGTGCCAGCAGGTCCGGGACAGGGACCTACGAGCAGTACTTC
TRBD2	TRBV20-1	TRBJ2-1	NA	CSALGLADYEQFF	TGCAGTGCTTTGGGACTAGCGGATTACGAGCAGTTCTTC
NA	TRBV5-1	TRBJ2-1	few	CASSFSSGSGGLSNEQFF	TGCGCCAGCAGCTTTTCTAGTGGAAGCGGAGGCCTCTCCAATGAGCAGTTCTTC
TRBD2	TRBV20-1	TRBJ2-3	NA	CSAEWTPPGLASDTQYF	TGCAGTGCGGAGTGGACCCCTCCGGGACTAGCGTCAGATACGCAGTATTTT
NA	TRBV20-1	TRBJ2-3	NA	CSATDSSSTDTQYF	TGCAGTGCTACGGACAGTTCTAGCACAGATACGCAGTATTTT
TRBD1	TRBV10-3	TRBJ2-5	few	CATGTGGVEETQYF	TGTGCCACAGGGACAGGGGGGGTCGAAGAGACCCAGTACTTC
NA	TRBV29-1	TRBJ2-7	few	CSVGRDVAYEQYF	TGCAGCGTTGGTCGCGACGTCGCCTACGAGCAGTACTTC
NA	TRBV5-1	TRBJ1-4	NA	CASSLQGWEKLFF	TGCGCCAGCAGCTTGCAGGGATGGGAAAAACTGTTTTTT
TRBD1	TRBV6-6	TRBJ2-7	NA	CASSSPGQATYEQYF	TGTGCCAGCAGTTCGCCGGGACAGGCTACCTACGAGCAGTACTTC
TRBD1	TRBV12-3/TRBV12-4	TRBJ2-1	NA	CASETGVEQFF	TGTGCCAGCGAGACAGGGGTGGAGCAGTTCTTC
NA	TRBV11-2	TRBJ2-7	NA	CVSSFTGRSSYEQYF	TGTGTCAGCAGCTTCACAGGCCGCAGCTCCTACGAGCAGTACTTC
TRBD1	TRBV6-5	TRBJ2-1	NA	CASSRAQGEKNEQFF	TGTGCCAGCAGTCGGGCCCAGGGGGAGAAGAATGAGCAGTTCTTC
NA	TRBV3-1	TRBJ2-5	NA	CASRNLTGRVETQYF	TGTGCCAGCAGGAATCTGACAGGGAGGGTTGAGACCCAGTACTTC
TRBD1	TRBV20-1	TRBJ2-1	NA	CSALQGAGVNGQFF	TGCAGTGCTTTACAGGGGGCTGGTGTCAATGGGCAGTTCTTC
NA	TRBV11-2	TRBJ2-1	NA	CACSLDRIHNEQFF	TGTGCCTGCAGCTTAGACAGGATCCACAATGAGCAGTTCTTC
NA	TRBV12-3/TRBV12-4	TRBJ2-3	NA	CASSFGPIVSTDTQYF	TGTGCCAGCAGTTTTGGACCCATAGTTAGCACAGATACGCAGTATTTT
NA	TRBV7-9	TRBJ2-3	few	CASSSDRDTQYF	TGTGCCAGCAGCTCTGACAGGGATACGCAGTATTTT
TRBD2	TRBV5-1	TRBJ2-7	NA	CASSLGTSGFSPYEQYF	TGCGCCAGCAGCTTGGGGACTAGCGGATTTTCCCCCTACGAGCAGTACTTC
TRBD1	TRBV9	TRBJ1-2	few	CASSVAGIGTGASGYTF	TGTGCCAGCAGCGTAGCTGGAATCGGGACAGGGGCTTCTGGCTACACCTTC
NA	TRBV6-5	TRBJ2-7	once	CASSYSTGVQVYEQYF	TGTGCCAGCAGTTATTCCACGGGGGTTCAAGTCTACGAGCAGTACTTC
NA	TRBV5-1	TRBJ2-5	few	CASSWGNGGPETQYF	TGCGCCAGCAGCTGGGGTAACGGGGGACCAGAGACCCAGTACTTC
NA	TRBV6-5	TRBJ2-7	NA	CASSSSGYFGYEQYF	TGTGCCAGCAGTTCGTCCGGGTATTTCGGATACGAGCAGTACTTC
TRBD2	TRBV5-1	TRBJ2-4	few	CASSFGASGNKNIQYF	TGCGCCAGCAGCTTCGGGGCTAGCGGGAACAAAAACATTCAGTACTTC
TRBD2	TRBV7-6	TRBJ2-1	NA	CASSLIPTSGANEQFF	TGTGCCAGCAGCTTAATTCCGACTAGCGGGGCCAATGAGCAGTTCTTC
NA	TRBV7-8	TRBJ2-5	NA	CASSLESGRKTQYF	TGTGCCAGCAGCTTAGAATCGGGCCGGAAGACCCAGTACTTC
NA	TRBV10-2	TRBJ1-2	NA	CASSGPLPGGYGYTF	TGTGCCAGCAGTGGCCCCCTGCCAGGTGGCTATGGCTACACCTTC
TRBD1	TRBV5-6	TRBJ2-1	NA	CASSLIQGANEQFF	TGTGCCAGCAGCTTGATACAGGGGGCCAATGAGCAGTTCTTC
NA	TRBV3-1	TRBJ1-4	NA	CASSLRGYHNEKLFF	TGTGCCAGCAGCCTACGGGGGTACCATAATGAAAAACTGTTTTTT
TRBD1	TRBV29-1	TRBJ1-2	few	CSVGATGFPYGYTF	TGCAGCGTTGGGGCGACAGGGTTCCCCTATGGCTACACCTTC
TRBD2	TRBV20-1	TRBJ2-5	few	CSARDGGPGGFQETQYF	TGCAGTGCTAGAGATGGAGGCCCGGGAGGGTTCCAAGAGACCCAGTACTTC
TRBD1	TRBV12-3/TRBV12-4	TRBJ2-3	NA	CASSRGTDLQYF	TGTGCCAGCAGTAGAGGGACAGATCTGCAGTATTTT
NA	TRBV3-1	TRBJ1-2	NA	CASSQSRTASRLLEGGYTF	TGTGCCAGCAGCCAGAGTAGAACAGCTTCCAGATTACTTGAAGGTGGCTACACCTTC
TRBD2	TRBV7-8	TRBJ2-1	few	CASSLASSGGASSYNEQFF	TGTGCCAGCAGCTTAGCATCTAGCGGGGGGGCGAGCTCCTACAATGAGCAGTTCTTC
NA	TRBV12-3/TRBV12-4	TRBJ2-1	NA	CASSLNRPGVSYNEQFF	TGTGCCAGCAGTTTAAATCGCCCAGGGGTATCCTACAATGAGCAGTTCTTC
TRBD1	TRBV11-2	TRBJ1-2	few	CASSFRGGWYGYTF	TGTGCCAGCAGCTTTAGAGGGGGCTGGTATGGCTACACCTTC
NA	TRBV7-3	TRBJ2-5	NA	CASSLRGGPETQYF	TGTGCCAGCAGCTTAAGGGGGGGCCCAGAGACCCAGTACTTC